This is a list of T cell receptor beta chains from one sample in a study of shared clonotypes between healthy human individuals. Only in-frame clones appear in the TCRdb table, and some are missing; sequencing was by immunoSEQ multiplex PCR. The sample includes around 980,000 clones, about four fifths of them seen just once. The sample consisted of memory CD4+ T cells from PBMCs. The receptors were gathered from a man aged 18 to 30 in good health. Some clones in this sample may be carry-over from other donors' samples. The CDR3 runs from the conserved cysteine through the conserved F or W. D genes are given only for firm matches. The size field is filled for only some rows; it gives once, few, many or a size class.

TRBJ1-2 - TRBV6-5 TRBD1 CASTRDRDSQGYTF TGTGCCAGCACCCGAGACAGGGACTCTCAAGGCTACACCTTC
TRBJ2-7 - TRBV4-3 - CASSQEGGSGRQYF TGCGCCAGCAGCCAGGAGGGGGGGTCGGGTCGGCAGTACTTC
TRBJ1-5 few TRBV19 - CASSTRPLNSNQPQHF TGTGCCAGTAGTACCCGACCGCTCAACAGCAATCAGCCCCAGCATTTT
TRBJ1-5 - TRBV11-2 - CASSPGGGLGNQPQHF TGTGCCAGCAGCCCCGGAGGGGGGCTTGGCAATCAGCCCCAGCATTTT
TRBJ1-1 - TRBV6-5 - CASTDRFEAFF TGTGCCAGCACTGACCGATTTGAAGCTTTCTTT
TRBJ1-1 - TRBV27 TRBD1 CASSSDRGQGAGNTEAFF TGTGCCAGCAGCTCGGATAGGGGACAGGGGGCCGGAAACACTGAAGCTTTCTTT
TRBJ2-1 - TRBV7-9 TRBD2 CASRLAGSSYNEQFF TGTGCCAGCAGACTAGCGGGGAGCTCCTACAATGAGCAGTTCTTC
TRBJ1-5 - TRBV4-3 - CASSQGRVAPQHF TGCGCCAGCAGCCAAGGTCGGGTGGCGCCCCAGCATTTT
TRBJ1-1 few TRBV18 TRBD1 CASSPQGALNTEAFF TGTGCCAGCTCACCACAGGGGGCACTGAACACTGAAGCTTTCTTT
TRBJ2-5 - TRBV28 - CASSLFRTAETQYF TGTGCCAGCAGTTTATTCAGGACGGCGGAGACCCAGTACTTC
TRBJ2-1 - TRBV5-4 TRBD2 CASSLTSEYYNEQFF TGTGCCAGCAGCTTGACTAGCGAATACTACAATGAGCAGTTCTTC
TRBJ2-3 once TRBV28 TRBD2 CASSGAGTSGTDTQYF TGTGCCAGCAGCGGAGCCGGGACTAGTGGCACAGATACGCAGTATTTT
TRBJ2-7 - TRBV5-4 - CASSLGRGRVYEQYF TGTGCCAGCAGCTTGGGGCGGGGGCGAGTATACGAGCAGTACTTC
TRBJ2-3 - TRBV6-5 - CASRRLTSTDTQYF TGTGCCAGCAGGCGTTTGACTAGCACAGATACGCAGTATTTT
TRBJ2-5 - TRBV5-1 - CASSLGVTTGWGRETQYF TGCGCCAGCAGCTTGGGGGTGACCACAGGGTGGGGTCGAGAGACCCAGTACTTC
TRBJ2-5 - TRBV5-1 - CASSLASKKMGETQYF TGCGCCAGCAGCTTGGCGTCCAAAAAAATGGGGGAGACCCAGTACTTC
TRBJ2-7 - TRBV7-9 - CASSEGWYEQYF TGTGCCAGCAGCGAGGGGTGGTACGAGCAGTACTTC
TRBJ2-3 - TRBV10-3 TRBD2 CAISDLHKREPPTDTQYF TGTGCCATCAGTGATCTCCATAAGCGGGAGCCACCCACAGATACGCAGTATTTT
TRBJ2-3 - TRBV4-1 TRBD2 CASRRPTGGSTDTQYF TGCGCCAGCAGGAGGCCTACGGGGGGAAGCACAGATACGCAGTATTTT
TRBJ2-3 few TRBV7-3 TRBD1 CASSDRSGGGDTQYF TGTGCCAGCAGCGACAGGTCAGGGGGTGGGGATACGCAGTATTTT
TRBJ2-1 - TRBV7-2 TRBD2 CASSSRLAGGYNEQFF TGTGCCAGCAGCTCCCGACTAGCGGGAGGGTACAATGAGCAGTTCTTC
TRBJ1-4 few TRBV30 TRBD1 CAWRTDREKLFF TGTGCCTGGAGAACGGACAGGGAAAAACTGTTTTTT
TRBJ1-2 few TRBV5-1 - CASSLANYGYTF TGCGCCAGCAGCTTGGCTAACTATGGCTACACCTTC
TRBJ2-5 - TRBV29-1 - CSVGGVIQETQYF TGCAGCGTTGGAGGGGTGATCCAAGAGACCCAGTACTTC
TRBJ1-3 - TRBV7-2 - CASSLAHLLWNTIYF TGTGCCAGCAGCTTAGCGCACCTTTTGTGGAACACCATATATTTT
TRBJ1-5 - TRBV28 - CASSDQGHQPQHF TGTGCCAGCAGTGACCAGGGGCATCAGCCCCAGCATTTT
TRBJ1-1 - TRBV11-2 - CASSVNFRTGGMTEAFF TGTGCCAGCAGCGTCAACTTCCGGACCGGGGGAATGACTGAAGCTTTCTTT
TRBJ2-3 few TRBV2 TRBD2 CASMLAGGDTDTQYF TGTGCCAGCATGCTAGCGGGAGGTGACACAGATACGCAGTATTTT
TRBJ1-1 - TRBV29-1 TRBD1 CSVEKGQGRSAFF TGCAGCGTGGAAAAGGGACAGGGTAGATCGGCTTTCTTT
TRBJ1-2 - TRBV28 - CASSEGSSNYGYTF TGTGCCAGCAGTGAGGGCTCTTCTAACTATGGCTACACCTTC
TRBJ1-3 few TRBV30 - CAAGTTYSGNTIYF TGTGCCGCTGGGACAACCTACTCTGGAAACACCATATATTTT
TRBJ2-7 - TRBV7-8 TRBD1 CASSLSRGLYEQYF TGTGCCAGCAGCTTATCCAGGGGGCTCTACGAGCAGTACTTC
TRBJ1-2 - TRBV4-1 TRBD1 CASSQDLRTGAGYTF TGCGCCAGCAGCCAAGATCTACGGACAGGGGCGGGCTACACCTTC
TRBJ1-5 - TRBV18 - CASSPSLGFGRNQPQHF TGTGCCAGCTCACCATCTTTAGGGTTTGGGCGCAATCAGCCCCAGCATTTT
TRBJ2-7 - TRBV28 TRBD2 CASAAGVPYEQYF TGTGCCAGCGCCGCGGGGGTCCCCTACGAGCAGTACTTC
TRBJ2-1 - TRBV9 TRBD2 CASSGLAGVIDEQFF TGTGCCAGCAGCGGACTAGCGGGAGTTATCGATGAGCAGTTCTTC
TRBJ1-2 - TRBV19 TRBD1 CASSIPRRQGRFGGYTF TGTGCCAGTAGTATACCACGCCGACAGGGAAGATTCGGCGGCTACACCTTC
TRBJ2-7 - TRBV2 TRBD2 CASTGLAEQYF TGTGCCAGCACCGGACTAGCGGAGCAGTACTTC
TRBJ1-1 - TRBV10-3 - CAISVAVPPPEAFF TGTGCCATCAGTGTGGCAGTACCCCCCCCTGAAGCTTTCTTT
TRBJ2-7 few TRBV27 - CASSFGSGYEQYF TGTGCCAGCAGTTTCGGCTCGGGCTACGAGCAGTACTTC
TRBJ2-7 - TRBV28 TRBD1 CASSFADRAFEQYF TGTGCCAGCAGTTTTGCGGACAGGGCATTCGAGCAGTACTTC
TRBJ2-7 - TRBV7-9 - CASSLVEGGQYF TGTGCCAGCAGCTTAGTGGAGGGGGGGCAGTACTTC
TRBJ1-3 - TRBV7-9 - CASSTSRESYGNTIYF TGTGCCAGCAGCACGTCCAGGGAGTCGTATGGAAACACCATATATTTT
TRBJ2-2 - TRBV29-1 TRBD2 CSAAGRGGATGELFF TGCAGCGCCGCAGGCCGGGGGGGAGCCACCGGGGAGCTGTTTTTT
TRBJ2-7 - TRBV9 - CASSSTWDTHTYEQYF TGTGCCAGCAGCTCTACCTGGGACACACACACCTACGAGCAGTACTTC
TRBJ2-5 - TRBV28 - CASSLAAGGQTQYF TGTGCCAGCAGTTTAGCGGCAGGGGGGCAGACCCAGTACTTC
TRBJ1-2 - TRBV5-1 - CASSFRIPGYGYTF TGCGCCAGCAGCTTTCGAATCCCGGGCTATGGCTACACCTTC
TRBJ2-7 once TRBV28 - CASIKSLSGYEQYF TGTGCCAGCATCAAATCCCTTAGCGGTTACGAGCAGTACTTC
TRBJ2-2 few TRBV7-3 - CASSLARPGELFF TGTGCCAGCAGCTTGGCGCGGCCCGGGGAGCTGTTTTTT